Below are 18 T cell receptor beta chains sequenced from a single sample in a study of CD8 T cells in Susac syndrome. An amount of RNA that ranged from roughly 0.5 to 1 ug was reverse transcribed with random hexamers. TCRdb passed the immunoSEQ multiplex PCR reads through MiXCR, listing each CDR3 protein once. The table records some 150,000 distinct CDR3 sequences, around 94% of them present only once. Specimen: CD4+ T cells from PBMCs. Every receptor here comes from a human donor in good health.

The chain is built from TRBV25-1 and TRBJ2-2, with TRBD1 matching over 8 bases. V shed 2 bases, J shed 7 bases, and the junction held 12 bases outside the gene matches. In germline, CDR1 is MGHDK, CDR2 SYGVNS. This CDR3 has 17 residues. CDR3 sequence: CASSESGRGRFGGELFF. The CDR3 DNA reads TGTGCCAGCAGTGAAAGTGGCAGGGGGCGCTTCGGCGGGGAGCTGTTTTTT.

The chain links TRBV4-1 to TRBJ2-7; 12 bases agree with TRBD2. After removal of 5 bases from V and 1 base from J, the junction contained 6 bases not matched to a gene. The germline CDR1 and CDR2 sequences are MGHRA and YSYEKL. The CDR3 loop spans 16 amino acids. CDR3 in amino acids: CASSRLAGVPSYEQYF. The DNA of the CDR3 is TGCGCCAGCAGCAGACTAGCGGGAGTCCCTTCCTACGAGCAGTACTTC.

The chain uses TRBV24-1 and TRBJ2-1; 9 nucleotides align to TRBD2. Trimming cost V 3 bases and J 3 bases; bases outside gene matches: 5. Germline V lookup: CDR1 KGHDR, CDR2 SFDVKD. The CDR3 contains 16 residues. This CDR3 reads CATSDNRLADYNEQFF. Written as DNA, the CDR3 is TGTGCCACCAGTGATAACCGACTAGCGGACTACAATGAGCAGTTCTTC.

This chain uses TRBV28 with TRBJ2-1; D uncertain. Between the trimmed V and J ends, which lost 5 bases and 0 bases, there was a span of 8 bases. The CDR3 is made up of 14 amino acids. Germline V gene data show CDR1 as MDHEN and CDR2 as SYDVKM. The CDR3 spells CASSAPGSYNEQFF. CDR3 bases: TGTGCCAGCAGTGCTCCCGGCTCCTACAATGAGCAGTTCTTC.

The CDR3 bases are TGTGCCAGCAGCCAACGATCCGGGCTAGGCACAGATACGCAGTATTTT. This encodes CASSQRSGLGTDTQYF. V and J are TRBV14 and TRBJ2-3; no reliable D call. This CDR3 has 16 residues. Deletions cut 2 bases from V and 1 base from J, with 13 bases between. CDR1 and CDR2 from the germline V gene are SGHDN and FVKESK.

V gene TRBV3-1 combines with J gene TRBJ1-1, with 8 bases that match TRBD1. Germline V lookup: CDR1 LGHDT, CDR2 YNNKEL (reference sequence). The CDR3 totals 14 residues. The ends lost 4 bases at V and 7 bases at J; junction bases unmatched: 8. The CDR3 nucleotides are TGTGCCAGCAGCCCTCAGTTTGGGACAGGTGAAGCTTTCTTT. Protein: CASSPQFGTGEAFF.

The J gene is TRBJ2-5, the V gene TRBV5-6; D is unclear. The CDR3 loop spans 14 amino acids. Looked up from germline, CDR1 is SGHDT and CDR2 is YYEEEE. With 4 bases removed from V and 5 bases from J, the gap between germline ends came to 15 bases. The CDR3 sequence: CASSPGPGVETQYF. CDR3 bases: TGTGCCAGCAGCCCCGGACCGGGTGTGGAGACCCAGTACTTC.

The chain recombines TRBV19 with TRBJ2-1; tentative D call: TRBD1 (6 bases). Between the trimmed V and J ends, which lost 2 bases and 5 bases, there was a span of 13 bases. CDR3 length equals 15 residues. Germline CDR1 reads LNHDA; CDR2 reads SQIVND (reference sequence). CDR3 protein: CASSITRGMDNEQFF. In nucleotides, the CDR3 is TGTGCCAGTAGTATAACCAGGGGAATGGACAATGAGCAGTTCTTC.

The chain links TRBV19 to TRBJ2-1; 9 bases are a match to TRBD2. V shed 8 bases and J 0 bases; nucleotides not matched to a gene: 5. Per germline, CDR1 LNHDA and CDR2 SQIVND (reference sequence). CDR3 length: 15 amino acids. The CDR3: CASGLAGTSYNEQFF. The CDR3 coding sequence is TGTGCCAGTGGGCTAGCGGGAACCTCCTACAATGAGCAGTTCTTC. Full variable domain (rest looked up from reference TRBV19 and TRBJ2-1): DGGITQSPKYLFRKEGQNVTLSCEQNLNHDAMYWYRQDPGQGLRLIYYSQIVNDFQKGDIAEGYSVSREKKESFPLTVTSAQKNPTAFYLCASGLAGTSYNEQFFGPGTRLTVL.

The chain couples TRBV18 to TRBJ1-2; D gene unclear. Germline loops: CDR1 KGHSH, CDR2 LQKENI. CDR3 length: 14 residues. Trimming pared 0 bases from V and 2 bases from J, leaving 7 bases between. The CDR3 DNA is TGTGCCAGCTCACCACCGGCGGAGAACTATGGCTACACCTTC. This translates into CASSPPAENYGYTF.

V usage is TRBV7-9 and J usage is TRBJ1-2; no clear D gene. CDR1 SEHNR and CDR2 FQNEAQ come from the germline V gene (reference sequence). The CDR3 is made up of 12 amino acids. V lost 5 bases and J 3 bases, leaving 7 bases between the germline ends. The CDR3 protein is CASSREDYGYTF. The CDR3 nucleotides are TGTGCCAGCAGCCGCGAGGACTATGGCTACACCTTC. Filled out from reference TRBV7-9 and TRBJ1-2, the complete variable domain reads DTGVSQNPRHKITKRGQNVTFRCDPISEHNRLYWYRQTLGQGPEFLTYFQNEAQLEKSRLLSDRFSAERPKGSFSTLEIQRTEQGDSAMYLCASSREDYGYTFGSGTRLTVV.

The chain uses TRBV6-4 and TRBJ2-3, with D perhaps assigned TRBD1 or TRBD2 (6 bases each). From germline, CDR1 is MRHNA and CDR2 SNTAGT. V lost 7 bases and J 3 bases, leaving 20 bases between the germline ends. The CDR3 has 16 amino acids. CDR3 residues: CASTTRGETWTDTQYF. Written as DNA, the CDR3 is TGTGCCAGCACCACAAGGGGGGAAACCTGGACAGATACGCAGTATTTT.

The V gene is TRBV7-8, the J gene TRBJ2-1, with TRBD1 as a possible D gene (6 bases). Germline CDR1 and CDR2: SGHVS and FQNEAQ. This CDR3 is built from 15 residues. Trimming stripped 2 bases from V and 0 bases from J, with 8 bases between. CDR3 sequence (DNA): TGTGCCAGCAGCTTAAGACAGGCCTCCTACAATGAGCAGTTCTTC. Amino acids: CASSLRQASYNEQFF.

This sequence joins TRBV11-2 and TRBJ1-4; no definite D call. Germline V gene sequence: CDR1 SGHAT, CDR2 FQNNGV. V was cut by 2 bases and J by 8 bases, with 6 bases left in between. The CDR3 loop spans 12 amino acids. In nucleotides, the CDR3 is TGTGCCAGCAGCTTATCGGGCGAAAAACTGTTTTTT. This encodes CASSLSGEKLFF.

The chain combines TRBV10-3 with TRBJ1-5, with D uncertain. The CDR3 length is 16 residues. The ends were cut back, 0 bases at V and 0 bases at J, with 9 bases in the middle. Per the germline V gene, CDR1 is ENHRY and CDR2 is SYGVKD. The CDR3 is CAISESRGNSNQPQHF. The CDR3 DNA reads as TGTGCCATCAGTGAGTCGAGAGGAAATAGCAATCAGCCCCAGCATTTT.

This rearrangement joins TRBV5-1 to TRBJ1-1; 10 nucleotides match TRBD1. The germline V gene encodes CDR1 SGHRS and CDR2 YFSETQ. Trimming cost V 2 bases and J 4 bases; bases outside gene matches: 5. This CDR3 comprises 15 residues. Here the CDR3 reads CASSLRQGAPTEAFF. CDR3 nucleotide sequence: TGCGCCAGCAGCTTAAGACAGGGGGCGCCCACTGAAGCTTTCTTT.

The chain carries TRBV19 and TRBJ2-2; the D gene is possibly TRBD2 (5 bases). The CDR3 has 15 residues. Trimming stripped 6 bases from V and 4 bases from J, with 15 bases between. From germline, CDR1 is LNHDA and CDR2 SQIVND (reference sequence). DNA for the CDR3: TGTGCCAGTAGACCCCTACTAGGTGGCACCGGGGAGCTGTTTTTT. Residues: CASRPLLGGTGELFF.

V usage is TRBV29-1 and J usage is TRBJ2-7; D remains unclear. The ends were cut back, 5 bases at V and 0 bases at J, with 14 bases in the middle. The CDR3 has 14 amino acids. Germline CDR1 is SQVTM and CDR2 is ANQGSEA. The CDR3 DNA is TGCAGCGTTTTCCCCAGTGGGAACTCCTACGAGCAGTACTTC. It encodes CSVFPSGNSYEQYF.